Included here is one TCR beta chain sequence, with context. Its antigen target is currently unknown. No much larger clone exists at a distance of one base, and base qualities are not known. This specimen belongs to a study of response to subunit inactivated influenza vaccine (dated by TCRdb to the late 2010s). About the full investigation: The study used deep quantitative T cell receptor repertoire profiling to track responses to a trivalent subunit inactivated influenza vaccine.

On the study overall, not on this receptor specifically: It was suggested by the authors that each seasonal influenza vaccination may recruit only a limited number of new T cells.

Via the germline V gene, CDR1 is KGHDR and CDR2 SFDVKD. V loses 5 bases at its end and J loses 4 bases; junction bases beyond the gene matches: 3. The CDR3 numbers 13 residues from cysteine through phenylalanine. The CDR3 DNA has 39 bases and is translated from base 1. Library generation was performed with RT-PCR. The sequencer was an Illumina HiSeq 2500. The raw public reads went through TCRdb reprocessing: fastp at Q25, MiXCR clone calling, in-frame beta chains kept. Every distinct CDR3 protein forms one entry, paired with its most common genes and DNA. Within this sample are around 530,000 distinct CDR3 sequences, with approximately 15% of them counted one time only. Less than 4% of the sample rests with the top ten.

The receptor chain draws on TRBV24-1 and TRBJ2-5, and 7 junction bases match TRBD2. The clonotype was recovered from a man in his fifties or sixties who received an inactivated influenza vaccine. Donor details come from another sample of the same person, matched by shared clones. The sample here was CD4+ T cells sorted from PBMCs, taken roughly 24 months after vaccination. The CDR3 protein: CATSGPGGETQYF. The DNA sequence follows: TGTGCCACCAGTGGGCCGGGAGGAGAGACCCAGTACTTC.